The 26 T cell receptor beta chains below all came from one sample that was sequenced in a study of beta chain features in type 1 diabetes. No cognate antigen is known for these TCRs. Expressed TCRB transcripts were sequenced because the entire RNA isolate underwent reverse transcription. Repertoires were generated with immunoSEQ multiplex PCR, while TCRdb's copy carries only in-frame clones and drops some. The repertoire includes 150,000 to 200,000 clones, 6.5% to 8.5% of them detected once, and 0.5% sits in the top ten. Whole-study findings and limits: Across all four CD4+ subsets, people with type 1 diabetes showed modestly shorter TCRB CDR3s.

Material: central memory CD4+ T cells from blood. These receptor sequences come from a man aged 18-30 years with type 1 diabetes.

The gene calls are TRBV5-4 and TRBJ2-7, with D unclear. The V end lost 0 bases, the J end lost 2 bases, and 9 bases lay between the germline ends. The germline gives CDR1 SGHNT, CDR2 YYREEE (reference sequence). The CDR3 spans 14 residues. CDR3 sequence reads: CASSLAVAPYEQYF. The CDR3 nucleotides read TGTGCCAGCAGCTTGGCCGTTGCGCCCTACGAGCAGTACTTC.

Only a few counts were recorded for this clone. This chain connects TRBV2 to TRBJ2-1; 10 bases map to TRBD2. After removal of 8 bases from V and 12 bases from J, the junction contained 13 bases not matched to a gene. The CDR3 is 14 amino acids. Germline CDR1 SNHLY, CDR2 FYNNEI. CDR3 DNA: TGTGCCAGCGGGCTAGCGGGAGTCTCCGGTTGGCAGTTCTTC. This translates into CASGLAGVSGWQFF.

In this sample, this clone turned up a few times. The chain is built from TRBV4-3 and TRBJ2-7; perhaps TRBD2 as D (6 bases). Trimming removed 1 base at V and 3 bases at J, with 13 bases between. This CDR3 is built from 15 residues. CDR1 and CDR2 (germline): LGHNA, YSLEER. CDR3 amino acids: CASSQVSQGGYEQYF. The CDR3, as DNA: TGCGCCAGCAGCCAAGTGAGCCAGGGAGGCTACGAGCAGTACTTC.

In this sample, this clone turned up a few times. CDR3 protein: CASSLGTGYSSYEQYF. CDR3 bases: TGTGCCAGCAGTTTAGGGACAGGATACTCCTCCTACGAGCAGTACTTC. The V gene is TRBV27, the J gene TRBJ2-7; 8 bases fit TRBD1. The germline CDR1 and CDR2 sequences are MNHEY and SMNVEV (reference sequence). The trim removed 2 bases at V and 0 bases at J, leaving 6 bases unmatched. The CDR3 runs to 16 residues.

V usage is TRBV6-1 and J usage is TRBJ1-5; possibly TRBD1 for D (5 bases). The CDR3 is made up of 17 amino acids. Germline V gives CDR1 MNHNS, CDR2 SASEGT. V shed 3 bases and J shed 2 bases, with 17 bases lying between them. The CDR3 protein is CASSDPLLPGGNQPQHF. CDR3 sequence (DNA): TGTGCCAGCAGTGATCCTCTACTCCCGGGGGGCAATCAGCCCCAGCATTTT.

There are a few counts of this clone. The rearrangement links TRBV28 to TRBJ2-1, with 9 bases identical to TRBD2. V lost 3 bases, J lost 0 bases, and 6 bases stayed unmatched. Germline lookup yields CDR1 MDHEN and CDR2 SYDVKM. The CDR3 runs to 17 residues. Written as DNA, the CDR3 is TGTGCCAGCAGTTTTCATAGCGGGAGAAGCTCCTACAATGAGCAGTTCTTC. It yields the protein CASSFHSGRSSYNEQFF.

This clone was observed many times. The rearrangement uses TRBV7-2 and TRBJ2-1, with TRBD2 as a possible D gene (6 bases). The length of the CDR3 is 15 residues. Deletions cut 3 bases from V and 6 bases from J, with 15 bases between. The germline CDR1 and CDR2 sequences are SGHTA and FQGNSA. The CDR3 DNA follows: TGTGCCAGCAGCTTCTATAGCGGCCCCTCCAATGAGCAGTTCTTC. Translated: CASSFYSGPSNEQFF.

The table lists this clone with a few counts. The rearrangement links TRBV28 to TRBJ2-5, with D possibly being TRBD2 (6 bases). CDR3 length equals 16 residues. The germline CDR1 and CDR2 sequences are MDHEN and SYDVKM. V was clipped by 6 bases and J by 5 bases, with 22 bases between them. The CDR3 DNA sequence: TGTGCCAGCAGAGAAGTAGGGGCGGGGTTAGGGGAGACCCAGTACTTC. Translating gives CASREVGAGLGETQYF. Full variable domain (missing parts from reference TRBV28 and TRBJ2-5): DVKVTQSSRYLVKRTGEKVFLECVQDMDHENMFWYRQDPGLGLRLIYFSYDVKMKEKGDIPEGYSVSREKKERFSLILESASTNQTSMYLCASREVGAGLGETQYFGPGTRLLVL.

V usage is TRBV5-5 and J usage is TRBJ2-1, with 7 bases matching TRBD2. This CDR3 spans 18 amino acids. Looked up from germline, CDR1 is SGHKS and CDR2 is YYEKEE (reference sequence). The ends lost 0 bases at V and 4 bases at J; junction bases unmatched: 13. As DNA, the CDR3 is TGTGCCAGCAGCTTGGCCGGGCTAGCGGAACTGGTGTACAATGAGCAGTTCTTC. It encodes CASSLAGLAELVYNEQFF.

The rearrangement uses TRBV5-1 and TRBJ2-1; 7 nucleotides match TRBD1. The junction had 8 bases not matched to a gene; V was cut back by 9 bases and J by 2 bases. CDR1 and CDR2 (germline): SGHRS, YFSETQ. CDR3 length: 14 amino acids. Written as DNA, the CDR3 is TGCGCCACAGGTCGGGACAGCACCTACAATGAGCAGTTCTTC. It is translated as CATGRDSTYNEQFF.

V usage is TRBV28 and J usage is TRBJ2-7, with 10 bases fitting TRBD2. The junction had 15 bases not matched to a gene; V was cut back by 2 bases and J by 5 bases. CDR3 size: 18 residues. Germline CDR1 reads MDHEN; CDR2 reads SYDVKM. CDR3 DNA sequence: TGTGCCAGCAGTTTAAGTTCAGCGGGAGGGCCCTTCTCGGACGAGCAGTACTTC. Encoded protein: CASSLSSAGGPFSDEQYF.

This clone was observed a handful of times. The chain links TRBV15 to TRBJ1-4; D call uncertain. This CDR3 spans 15 amino acids. Per the germline V gene, CDR1 is LNHNV and CDR2 is YYDKDF (reference sequence). With 4 bases removed from V and 1 base from J, the gap between germline ends came to 10 bases. Here the CDR3 reads CATSITGKTNEKLFF. The CDR3 bases are TGTGCCACCAGCATCACCGGGAAAACTAATGAAAAACTGTTTTTT. Combining the CDR3 with reference TRBV15 and TRBJ1-4 gives the whole variable domain DAMVIQNPRYQVTQFGKPVTLSCSQTLNHNVMYWYQQKSSQAPKLLFHYYDKDFNNEADTPDNFQSRRPNTSFCFLDIRSPGLGDTAMYLCATSITGKTNEKLFFGSGTQLSVL.

The chain recombines TRBV5-4 with TRBJ2-1; TRBD2 matches 11 bases. Unmatched junction bases numbered 6, after V lost 6 bases and J lost 4 bases. This CDR3 has 15 residues. Germline values: CDR1 SGHNT, CDR2 YYREEE (reference sequence). CDR3 loop: CASNPLAGEYNEQFF. The CDR3 nucleotides are TGTGCCAGCAACCCACTAGCGGGGGAATACAATGAGCAGTTCTTC.

The chain has TRBV29-1 and TRBJ1-1; D remains unclear. CDR3 length equals 12 residues. V lost 7 bases, J lost 0 bases, and 9 bases lay in between. Germline-derived CDR1 and CDR2 are SQVTM and ANQGSEA. The CDR3 spells CSAEPMNTEAFF. Written as DNA, the CDR3 is TGCAGCGCGGAGCCCATGAACACTGAAGCTTTCTTT.

This clone was seen only a few times. The chain links TRBV18 to TRBJ1-2; D is unclear. Per the germline V gene, CDR1 is KGHSH and CDR2 is LQKENI. This CDR3 spans 12 amino acids. V lost 5 bases and J 1 base, leaving 5 bases between the germline ends. DNA for the CDR3: TGTGCCAGCTCAGACAATAACTATGGCTACACCTTC. It encodes CASSDNNYGYTF.

As to this clone: Other DNA sequences in this specimen translate into the identical CDR3. The chain carries TRBV7-2 and TRBJ2-7, with 8 bases lining up with TRBD1. The CDR3 runs to 16 residues. Germline CDR1 reads SGHTA; CDR2 reads FQGNSA. The V and J ends lost 5 bases and 3 bases, in that order; junction bases with no gene match: 12. Written as DNA, the CDR3 is TGTGCCAGCAGCCTATATACCGGGACAGGAGGCTACGAGCAGTACTTC. This gives the protein CASSLYTGTGGYEQYF. Supplemented by reference TRBV7-2 and TRBJ2-7, the full variable domain reads GAGVSQSPSNKVTEKGKDVELRCDPISGHTALYWYRQSLGQGLEFLIYFQGNSAPDKSGLPSDRFSAERTGGSVSTLTIQRTQQEDSAVYLCASSLYTGTGGYEQYFGPGTRLTVT.

This clone was picked up a small number of times. CDR3 bases: TGTGCCAGCAGAGGGGGCTACGGCAATCAGCCCCAGCATTTT. It codes for CASRGGYGNQPQHF. This chain joins TRBV6-5 and TRBJ1-5, with TRBD1 identical over 7 bases. CDR1 is MNHEY, CDR2 SVGAGI, per germline. The V and J ends lost 6 bases and 2 bases, in that order; junction bases with no gene match: 4. The CDR3 is 14 amino acids.

The chain recombines TRBV7-2 with TRBJ2-7; 10 bases are shared with TRBD2. The trim removed 0 bases at V and 3 bases at J, leaving 11 bases unmatched. Germline V lookup: CDR1 SGHTA, CDR2 FQGNSA. This CDR3 is built from 18 residues. The DNA of the CDR3 is TGTGCCAGCAGCTTAGCGACGTTTAGCACTAGCGGGAACTACGAGCAGTACTTC. Its protein product is CASSLATFSTSGNYEQYF.

This chain joins TRBV12-5 and TRBJ2-1, with TRBD2 matching over 8 bases. This CDR3 region has 14 residues. CDR1 and CDR2 from the germline V gene are LGHNT and FRNRAP. V lost 6 bases and J lost 4; bases outside the gene matches: 5. CDR3 coding DNA: TGTGCTAGTGGGAGCGGGGGCCATTACAATGAGCAGTTCTTC. Translation: CASGSGGHYNEQFF.

The chain recombines TRBV4-1 with TRBJ2-1; D remains ambiguous. V was clipped by 1 base and J by 8 bases, with 21 bases between them. Germline loops: CDR1 MGHRA, CDR2 YSYEKL. There are 17 residues in the CDR3. CDR3 coding DNA: TGCGCCAGCAGCCAAGGATGGGCCGATCGAAGAGCACATGAGCAGTTCTTC. It specifies CASSQGWADRRAHEQFF.

This rearrangement joins TRBV6-5 to TRBJ2-7, with D unclear. This CDR3 has 14 amino acids. With 4 bases removed from V and 2 bases from J, the gap between germline ends came to 12 bases. Germline CDR1 reads MNHEY; CDR2 reads SVGAGI. For the CDR3, the DNA is TGTGCCAGCAGTTCGACCTCAACTACCTACGAGCAGTACTTC. Translating gives CASSSTSTTYEQYF.

The chain employs TRBV5-1 and TRBJ2-3, with no clear D. The CDR3 covers 13 residues. Trimming removed 6 bases at V and 3 bases at J, with 11 bases between. From germline, CDR1 is SGHRS and CDR2 YFSETQ. In nucleotides, the CDR3 is TGCGCCAGCAAGTCTCGAGCAACAGATACGCAGTATTTT. This encodes CASKSRATDTQYF. The whole variable domain, filled in from reference TRBV5-1 and TRBJ2-3, reads KAGVTQTPRYLIKTRGQQVTLSCSPISGHRSVSWYQQTPGQGLQFLFEYFSETQRNKGNFPGRFSGRQFSNSRSEMNVSTLELGDSALYLCASKSRATDTQYFGPGTRLTVL.

This chain links TRBV28 with TRBJ2-1, with TRBD2 matching 7 bases. Per germline, CDR1 MDHEN and CDR2 SYDVKM. V was pared by 8 bases and J by 2 bases, with 6 bases of the junction left unmatched. This CDR3 has 14 residues. CDR3 in amino acids: CASQTSGAYNEQFF. CDR3 coding DNA: TGTGCCAGCCAAACCAGCGGGGCCTACAATGAGCAGTTCTTC.

V gene TRBV7-2 combines with J gene TRBJ2-1; unclear D gene. V shed 2 bases and J shed 9 bases, with 14 bases lying between them. The CDR3 contains 14 residues. Germline CDR1 reads SGHTA; CDR2 reads FQGNSA. The CDR3 bases are TGTGCCAGCAGCTTAACCCCCGGAGTGGTTGAGCAGTTCTTC. The encoded protein is CASSLTPGVVEQFF.

J is TRBJ2-1 and V is TRBV7-9, with 10 bases matching TRBD1. After removal of 3 bases from V and 6 bases from J, the junction contained 2 bases not matched to a gene. This CDR3 comprises 14 residues. Germline V gene sequence: CDR1 SEHNR, CDR2 FQNEAQ (reference sequence). The CDR3 nucleotides are TGTGCCAGCAGCTTGGGACAGGGGTTCAATGAGCAGTTCTTC. This sequence encodes CASSLGQGFNEQFF.

Only a few counts were recorded for this clone. The chain employs TRBV28 and TRBJ2-5, with 10 bases aligning to TRBD1. After removal of 5 bases from V and 5 bases from J, the junction contained 8 bases not matched to a gene. Germline V lookup: CDR1 MDHEN, CDR2 SYDVKM. The CDR3 has 15 amino acids. In DNA form, the CDR3 reads TGTGCCAGCAGTCCTCTGACAGGGGGCGGGGAGACCCAGTACTTC. Protein product: CASSPLTGGGETQYF.